One sample yielded the 19 T cell receptor beta chains listed below, sequenced in a study of beta chain features in type 1 diabetes. Every isolated RNA sample was fully reverse transcribed, so sequencing captured expressed TCRB transcripts. The method was immunoSEQ multiplex PCR; TCRdb's version includes in-frame clones alone and lacks a portion of them. The sample lists some 300,000 clones; around 7.3% were seen once. Material: central memory CD4+ T cells from blood. Source of these receptors: a woman under 30 in good health.

On this clone itself: A read error is possible here, since a much larger clone lies one base away. This sample also contains other DNA sequences that code for the same CDR3. The rearrangement uses TRBV7-2 and TRBJ2-3; a weak D match, TRBD2 (6 bases). CDR3 size: 14 residues. CDR1 is SGHTA and CDR2 is FQGNSA in the germline V gene. The CDR3 coding sequence is TGTGCCAGCACCCCCTCGGGGGTGAAAGATACGCAGTACTTT. This translates into CASTPSGVKDTQYF.

The table lists this clone with a few counts. This rearrangement joins TRBV7-8 to TRBJ1-1; no reliable D call. CDR1 is SGHVS, CDR2 FQNEAQ, per germline. Trimming removed 3 bases at V and 8 bases at J, with 7 bases between. The CDR3 is 11 residues long. CDR3 DNA sequence: TGTGCCAGCAGCTTTGGGTCCGAAGCTTTCTTT. This codes for CASSFGSEAFF. The entire variable domain, with the rest obtained from reference TRBV7-8 and TRBJ1-1, is as follows: GAGVSQSPRYKVAKRGQDVALRCDPISGHVSLFWYQQALGQGPEFLTYFQNEAQLDKSGLPSDRFFAERPEGSVSTLKIQRTQQEDSAVYLCASSFGSEAFFGQGTRLTVV.

This clone has more than one count but fewer than ten. V is TRBV4-3 and J is TRBJ2-5, with D perhaps matching TRBD2 (6 bases). The J call may be mistaken, given a closer DNA end match to TRBJ2-7. This CDR3 region has 18 residues. CDR1 and CDR2 (germline): LGHNA, YSLEER. The CDR3 bases are TGCGCCAGCAGCCCAACAATTGGAGCTGGCGGGGCCGCCTACGAGCAGTACTTC. Its protein product is CASSPTIGAGGAAYEQYF.

This clone was found a few times. This chain uses TRBV4-2 with TRBJ2-3; no clear D gene. There are 14 residues in the CDR3. Germline V gene lookup returns CDR1 LGHNA and CDR2 YNFKEQ. Trimming removed 6 bases from V and 0 bases from J, with 10 bases in between. The CDR3 bases are TGTGCCAGCAGTATGGCGTATAGCACAGATACGCAGTATTTT. Its translation is CASSMAYSTDTQYF.

This clone turned up a few times. The chain links TRBV27 to TRBJ1-6; possibly TRBD1 for D (5 bases). V lost 6 bases and J lost 7, with 13 bases in between. There are 14 residues in the CDR3. Germline CDR1 and CDR2: MNHEY and SMNVEV (reference sequence). The CDR3 reads CASRRGTSNSPLHF. The CDR3 DNA reads TGTGCCAGCAGGAGGGGAACATCAAATTCACCCCTCCACTTT.

The CDR3 DNA reads as TGCGCCAGCAGCTTAGGGCCGGCCTATGGCTACACCTTC. It is translated as CASSLGPAYGYTF. This chain joins TRBV5-1 and TRBJ1-2, with D unresolved. Germline V gene sequence: CDR1 SGHRS, CDR2 YFSETQ. CDR3 length equals 13 residues. Trimming pared 2 bases from V and 4 bases from J, leaving 9 bases between.

This clone was seen repeatedly, ten times or more. In the same sample, other DNA sequences code for this CDR3. This chain joins TRBV13 and TRBJ2-5; the D gene is possibly TRBD1 (6 bases). The ends were cut back, 3 bases at V and 0 bases at J, with 8 bases in the middle. The CDR3 consists of 14 residues. From germline, CDR1 is PRHDT and CDR2 FYEKMQ (reference sequence). The CDR3 DNA sequence: TGTGCCAGCAGCTTCAGGGGAGACCAAGAGACCCAGTACTTC. Residues: CASSFRGDQETQYF.

This clone has more than one count but fewer than ten. This chain uses TRBV7-2 with TRBJ1-3; tentative D call: TRBD1 (6 bases). Germline-derived CDR1 and CDR2 are SGHTA and FQGNSA. The CDR3 is 17 amino acids. Between the trimmed V and J ends, which lost 1 base and 7 bases, there was a span of 20 bases. The DNA of the CDR3 is TGTGCCAGCAGCTTAGGCGATTGGTACAGGGCGGGCAACACCATATATTTT. Encoded protein: CASSLGDWYRAGNTIYF.

This clone was counted only a few times. V usage is TRBV19 and J usage is TRBJ1-5; 7 bases align to TRBD1. V dropped 3 bases and J dropped 4; count of bases not matched to a gene: 6. The length of the CDR3 is 15 residues. Germline lookup yields CDR1 LNHDA and CDR2 SQIVND (reference sequence). The CDR3 spells CASSMARGRNQPQHF. CDR3 DNA sequence: TGTGCCAGTAGTATGGCAAGGGGGCGAAATCAGCCCCAGCATTTT. Looking up the rest from reference TRBV19 and TRBJ1-5 gives the full variable domain: DGGITQSPKYLFRKEGQNVTLSCEQNLNHDAMYWYRQDPGQGLRLIYYSQIVNDFQKGDIAEGYSVSREKKESFPLTVTSAQKNPTAFYLCASSMARGRNQPQHFGDGTRLSIL.

This clone was seen more than once but under ten times. The chain recombines TRBV7-2 with TRBJ1-2, with D unclear. V lost 5 bases and J lost 1, with 11 bases in between. Germline loops: CDR1 SGHTA, CDR2 FQGNSA. The CDR3 length is 14 residues. The CDR3 DNA sequence: TGTGCCAGCAGCCCCTCCCGGGATAACTATGGCTACACCTTC. Translated: CASSPSRDNYGYTF. Complete variable domain (other parts from reference TRBV7-2 and TRBJ1-2): GAGVSQSPSNKVTEKGKDVELRCDPISGHTALYWYRQSLGQGLEFLIYFQGNSAPDKSGLPSDRFSAERTGGSVSTLTIQRTQQEDSAVYLCASSPSRDNYGYTFGSGTRLTVV.

This clone has just a few counts. A read error may produce the germline difference seen at one junction end. V is TRBV6-1 and J is TRBJ2-3; 11 nucleotides match TRBD2. CDR3 length: 16 amino acids. The V gene's germline CDR1 is MNHNS and CDR2 SASEGT. The CDR3 reads CAISESSGGATDTQYF. CDR3 nucleotide sequence: TGTGCCATCAGTGAAAGTAGCGGGGGGGCCACAGATACGCAGTATTTT.

This clone was found a few times. This sample includes further DNA sequences coding for the same CDR3. The J gene is TRBJ1-1, the V gene TRBV5-1; 7 bases fit TRBD1. Germline CDR1 reads SGHRS; CDR2 reads YFSETQ. The J segment lost 1 base and the V segment lost 0 bases, leaving 0 bases of the junction unmatched. The CDR3 totals 14 residues. CDR3 nucleotides: TGCGCCAGCAGCTTGGACAGGGGGAACACTGAAGCTTTCTTT. It codes for CASSLDRGNTEAFF.

The genes are TRBV4-1 and TRBJ2-3; D is unclear. The germline gives CDR1 MGHRA, CDR2 YSYEKL. The V end lost 0 bases, the J end lost 5 bases, and 9 bases lay between the germline ends. CDR3 length: 14 residues. The DNA of the CDR3 is TGCGCCAGCAGCCAAGAATCCCTGGGAGATACGCAGTATTTT. Protein sequence: CASSQESLGDTQYF.

V and J are TRBV11-3 and TRBJ1-2; 7 bases fit TRBD1. This CDR3 contains 13 residues. Trimming at V came to 5 bases and at J to 3 bases, leaving 3 bases not matched to a gene. Per the germline V gene, CDR1 is SGHNT and CDR2 is YENEEA. CDR3 sequence (DNA): TGTGCCAGCAGCCATGACAGGGACTATGGCTACACCTTC. Encoded protein: CASSHDRDYGYTF. Using reference TRBV11-3 and TRBJ1-2 for the parts outside the CDR3, the full variable domain is EAGVVQSPRYKIIEKKQPVAFWCNPISGHNTLYWYLQNLGQGPELLIRYENEEAVDDSQLPKDRFSAERLKGVDSTLKIQPAELGDSAVYLCASSHDRDYGYTFGSGTRLTVV.

This clone was seen a few times. J is TRBJ2-2 and V is TRBV28; D not certain. V was clipped by 4 bases and J by 6 bases, with 15 bases between them. The CDR3 runs 15 residues. CDR1 MDHEN and CDR2 SYDVKM come from the germline V gene. The CDR3 DNA is TGTGCCAGCAGTTACCCGGGCCCTGTTGCCGGGGAGCTGTTTTTT. Its protein is CASSYPGPVAGELFF.

The J gene is TRBJ2-5, the V gene TRBV5-4; TRBD2 agrees at 9 bases. With V trimmed by 4 bases and J by 4 bases, 8 bases remained unmatched. The CDR3 contains 15 residues. Germline CDR1 is SGHNT and CDR2 is YYREEE (reference sequence). The CDR3 DNA follows: TGTGCCAGCAGCCTTGGCGGGGGGGCCCGAGAGACCCAGTACTTC. Translating it yields CASSLGGGARETQYF.

This clone has only a few counts. The chain combines TRBV7-2 with TRBJ2-1; D not certain. This CDR3 has 15 amino acids. The V end lost 3 bases, the J end lost 0 bases, and 9 bases lay between the germline ends. CDR1 and CDR2 (germline): SGHTA, FQGNSA. CDR3 nucleotide sequence: TGTGCCAGCAGCTTGACTGCAAGCTCCTACAATGAGCAGTTCTTC. Translation gives CASSLTASSYNEQFF.

The chain has TRBV4-2 and TRBJ2-2; D remains unclear. CDR3 size: 15 residues. Trimming left V 0 bases short and J 3 bases short, with 8 bases between. Germline loops: CDR1 LGHNA, CDR2 YNFKEQ. CDR3 nucleotide sequence: TGTGCCAGCAGCCAAGATCAGAGGCACACCGGGGAGCTGTTTTTT. Encoded protein: CASSQDQRHTGELFF.

The chain has TRBV30 and TRBJ1-3; D remains ambiguous. The V gene's germline CDR1 is GTSNPN and CDR2 SVGIG (reference sequence). The CDR3 runs 14 residues. With 2 bases removed from V and 0 bases from J, the gap between germline ends came to 8 bases. The CDR3 is CAWSPTSSGNTIYF. The DNA of the CDR3 is TGTGCCTGGAGTCCGACCAGCTCTGGAAACACCATATATTTT.